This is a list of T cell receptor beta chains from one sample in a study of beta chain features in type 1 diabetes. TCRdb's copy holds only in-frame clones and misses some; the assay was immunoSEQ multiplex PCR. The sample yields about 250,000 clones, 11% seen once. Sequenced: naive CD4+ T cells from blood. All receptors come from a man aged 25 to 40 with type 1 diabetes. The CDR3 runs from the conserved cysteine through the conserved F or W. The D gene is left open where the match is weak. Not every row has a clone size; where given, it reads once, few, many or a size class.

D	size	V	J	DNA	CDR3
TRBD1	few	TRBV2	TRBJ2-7	TGTGCCAGCAGCCGGACAGGGGGGTCCGGCGAGCAGTACTTC	CASSRTGGSGEQYF
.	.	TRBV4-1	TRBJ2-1	TGCGCCAGCAGCCACTCCCCAGAGTCGGGGCAGTTCTTC	CASSHSPESGQFF
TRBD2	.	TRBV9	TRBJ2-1	TGTGCCAGCTGCCGACTAGCGGGGGGTTCCTACAATGAGCAGTTCTTC	CASCRLAGGSYNEQFF
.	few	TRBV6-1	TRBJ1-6	TGTGCCAGCGGAAGAGGCAGGGTGTTCCTCCACTTT	CASGRGRVFLHF
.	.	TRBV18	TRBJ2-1	TGTGCCAGCTCCCCCCGCCAGGAGCAGTTCTTC	CASSPRQEQFF
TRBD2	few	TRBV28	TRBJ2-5	TGTGCCAGCAGTTCTAGCGGGGGGGCAAAAGAGACCCAGTACTTC	CASSSSGGAKETQYF
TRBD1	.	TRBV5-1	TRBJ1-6	TGCGCCAGCAGAACAGGGGGTAACAATTCACCCCTCCACTTT	CASRTGGNNSPLHF
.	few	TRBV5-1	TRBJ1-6	TGCGCCAGCAGCTTGAGGGGTCCCGGTAATTCACCCCTCCACTTT	CASSLRGPGNSPLHF
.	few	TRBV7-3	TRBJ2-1	TGTGCCAGCAGCTCCTCGTCTCTCAATGAGCAGTTCTTC	CASSSSSLNEQFF
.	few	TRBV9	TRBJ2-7	TGTGCCAGCAGCGTAGAAGGCGGGCGCGAGCAGTACTTC	CASSVEGGREQYF
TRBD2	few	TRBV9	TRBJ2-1	TGTGCCAGCAGCGTAGTGGCTAGCGGCTTCAATGAGCAGTTCTTC	CASSVVASGFNEQFF
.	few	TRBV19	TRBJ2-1	TGTGCCAGTAGTATTAAAAGTTCGGGTGAGCAGTTCTTC	CASSIKSSGEQFF
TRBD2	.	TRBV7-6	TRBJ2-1	TGTGCCAGCAGCCAAGGGTCTACCCTAGCGGGGGGTTACAATGAGCAGTTCTTC	CASSQGSTLAGGYNEQFF
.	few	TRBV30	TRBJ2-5	TGTGCCTGGGGATCCGGAGGGACCCAGTACTTC	CAWGSGGTQYF
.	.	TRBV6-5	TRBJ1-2	TGTGCCAGCAGCCAGGGGTATGGCTACACCTTC	CASSQGYGYTF